Shown below are 7 T cell receptor beta chains from a single sample sequenced in a study of T-cell memory formation after mild COVID-19 (dated by TCRdb to about 2021). Library method: 5' RACE. Instrument on record: Illumina NovaSeq 6000. TCRdb ran its own pipeline on the public reads, namely fastp trimming at Q25 and MiXCR clone calling, and kept in-frame beta chains. Here each entry gathers all rows of one CDR3 protein and keeps the most common genes and DNA. Here the sample has some 130,000 distinct CDR3 sequences; approximately 15% occur a single time. Approximately 15% of the sample rests with the top ten. Sample: PBMCs or a T cell subset sorted from them (not recorded which). The receptor source for this set is an adult woman who had mild COVID-19 (a few samples of this study predate the infection). The sample titles of this study are shuffled in the database, so cell type and time point are left out; the donor was told from shared clones.

The rearrangement uses TRBV27 and TRBJ2-5, with 7 bases identical to TRBD2. The germline gives CDR1 MNHEY, CDR2 SMNVEV (reference sequence). J gave up 2 bases and V 5 bases, and 5 bases lay outside the gene matches. The length of the CDR3 is 14 residues. The CDR3 loop reads CASSPWGGQETQYF. CDR3 nucleotides: TGTGCCAGCAGTCCTTGGGGGGGACAAGAGACCCAGTACTTC.

This chain joins TRBV11-2 and TRBJ2-2, with a weak D call TRBD1 (6 bases). V was cut by 7 bases and J by 8 bases, with 23 bases left in between. CDR3 length: 16 residues. Germline V gene lookup returns CDR1 SGHAT and CDR2 FQNNGV. CDR3 sequence reads: CASTTRQAPPNGELFF. The CDR3 bases are TGTGCCAGCACCACCAGACAGGCGCCTCCCAATGGGGAGCTGTTTTTT.

In this sample, this clonotype turned up a few times. The chain employs TRBV7-9 and TRBJ2-7; the D is unclear. This CDR3 is 12 amino acids long. Germline V gene lookup returns CDR1 SEHNR and CDR2 FQNEAQ (reference sequence). V was trimmed by 5 bases and J by 3 bases, leaving 8 bases between them. The DNA for the CDR3 is TGTGCCAGCAGCCTCCGTAACTACGAGCAGTACTTC. It encodes CASSLRNYEQYF.

The chain employs TRBV7-2 and TRBJ2-5; D not resolved. Trimming removed 6 bases at V and 1 base at J, with 6 bases between. Germline values: CDR1 SGHTA, CDR2 FQGNSA. The CDR3 length is 12 residues. In DNA form, the CDR3 reads TGTGCCAGCAGTCACTTCCAAGAGACCCAGTACTTC. It encodes CASSHFQETQYF.

The V and J genes are TRBV19 and TRBJ1-1; D call uncertain. The CDR3 extends over 13 amino acids. The V gene lost 4 bases and the J gene lost 10 bases, with 16 bases spanning the gap. Germline V gene lookup returns CDR1 LNHDA and CDR2 SQIVND (reference sequence). CDR3 sequence reads: CASSKTEKGGAFF. The CDR3 bases are TGTGCCAGTAGTAAAACCGAAAAGGGTGGAGCTTTCTTT.

This clonotype turned up a few times. The gene calls are TRBV4-1 and TRBJ2-7, with 7 bases identical to TRBD1. Germline-derived CDR1 and CDR2 are MGHRA and YSYEKL. The CDR3 runs to 18 residues. V trimming: 4 bases; J trimming: 0 bases; junction bases outside the gene matches: 15. The CDR3 reads CASSRPGQSPTASYEQYF. Here the CDR3 DNA reads TGCGCCAGCAGCCGACCGGGACAGTCCCCGACGGCCTCCTACGAGCAGTACTTC.

CDR3 amino acids: CSVETYNEQFF. The CDR3 nucleotides are TGCAGCGTCGAGACCTACAATGAGCAGTTCTTC. The genes are TRBV29-1 and TRBJ2-1; D is unresolved. The CDR3 has 11 amino acids. The germline V gene has CDR1 SQVTM and CDR2 ANQGSEA. The V end was cut by 6 bases, the J end by 2 bases, with 5 bases between.